This TCR beta chain originates from a study of T cell responses to AZD1222 COVID-19 vaccine. Germline V gene lookup returns CDR1 SGHRS and CDR2 YFSETQ. The CDR3 extends over 16 amino acids. J was trimmed by 6 bases and V by 2 bases; bases with no gene match: 9. Assay: immunoSEQ multiplex PCR; the TCRdb copy retains only in-frame clones and omits some. This table has some 140,000 clones, over 85% appearing once. This specimen consisted of peripheral blood, obtained on day 0 of AZD1222 vaccination. This receptor was taken from an adult in good health. The chain carries TRBV5-1 and TRBJ2-7, with TRBD1 matching 12 bases. CDR3 residues: CASSLPGQGAVLEQYF. For the CDR3, the DNA is TGCGCCAGCAGCTTACCGGGACAGGGGGCTGTTCTCGAGCAGTACTTC.